The 12 T cell receptor beta chains below come from one sample, sequenced in a study of OX40 agonist ivuxolimab in advanced cancers. Library preparation employed the immunoSEQ multiplex PCR assay. In its TCRdb copy, this immuneACCESS table keeps in-frame sequences only and misses some clones. Where compared with another copy, unresolved V genes explain less than half of these, and the others have no known cause. The sample includes about 36,000 clones, with approximately 79% observed a single time. The ten largest clones take up around 10% of the sample. The sequenced sample was CD4+ or CD8+ T cells sorted from blood, obtained in a trial of the OX40 agonist ivuxolimab. These receptors were obtained from an adult with an advanced solid tumor such as melanoma, head and neck, liver or kidney cancer.

The rearrangement uses TRBV28 and TRBJ2-2; D is ambiguous. Between the trimmed V and J ends, which lost 3 bases and 0 bases, there was a span of 8 bases. CDR1 is MDHEN, CDR2 SYDVKM, per germline. This CDR3 is built from 15 residues. The CDR3 coding sequence is TGTGCCAGCAGTTTCTGGGTGGCGAACACCGGGGAGCTGTTTTTT. This sequence encodes CASSFWVANTGELFF.

The rearrangement uses TRBV25-1 and TRBJ2-7, with 7 nucleotides matching TRBD1. Losses at the gene ends were 5 bases for V and 2 bases for J; bases not matched to a gene: 6. Germline assignment: CDR1 MGHDK and CDR2 SYGVNS. CDR3 length: 14 amino acids. CDR3 bases: TGTGCCAGCAGTCCCGGGACAGCGACCTACGAGCAGTACTTC. This gives the protein CASSPGTATYEQYF.

This CDR3 reads CASSSTGSYNEQFF. CDR3 DNA sequence: TGTGCCAGCAGTTCGACAGGGTCCTACAATGAGCAGTTCTTC. V usage is TRBV27 and J usage is TRBJ2-1; TRBD1 aligns across 7 bases. Trimming removed 4 bases from V and 1 base from J; junction bases left unmatched: 1. The CDR3 consists of 14 residues. CDR1 MNHEY and CDR2 SMNVEV come from the germline V gene (reference sequence).

This chain connects TRBV2 to TRBJ2-7; D is unresolved. Germline V gene lookup returns CDR1 SNHLY and CDR2 FYNNEI. The V end lost 5 bases, the J end lost 10 bases, and 12 bases lay between the germline ends. This CDR3 has 11 residues. The CDR3 region is CASSLSRGQYF. The CDR3, as DNA: TGTGCCAGCAGTTTATCCCGAGGTCAGTACTTC. Using reference TRBV2 and TRBJ2-7 for the parts outside the CDR3, the full variable domain is EPEVTQTPSHQVTQMGQEVILRCVPISNHLYFYWYRQILGQKVEFLVSFYNNEISEKSEIFDDQFSVERPDGSNFTLKIRSTKLEDSAMYFCASSLSRGQYFGPGTRLTVT.

This chain connects TRBV6-1 to TRBJ1-2, with D maybe TRBD1 (5 bases). Germline V gene sequence: CDR1 MNHNS, CDR2 SASEGT. V gave up 6 bases and J gave up 10 bases, with 18 bases separating them. This CDR3 is built from 13 residues. CDR3 sequence reads: CASSGGTRSHYTF. The CDR3 nucleotides are TGTGCCAGCAGCGGAGGGACCAGGAGCCACTACACCTTC.

The J gene is TRBJ1-4, the V gene TRBV19; maybe TRBD1 (5 bases). The germline V gene has CDR1 LNHDA and CDR2 SQIVND (reference sequence). The CDR3 sequence is 15 residues long. The ends were cut back, 1 base at V and 6 bases at J, with 12 bases in the middle. The CDR3 protein is CASSIVARADEKLFF. The CDR3 DNA reads TGTGCCAGTAGTATAGTTGCCAGGGCAGATGAAAAACTGTTTTTT.

The chain links TRBV29-1 to TRBJ2-1, with TRBD2 matching 11 bases. The CDR3 runs to 12 residues. CDR1 is SQVTM and CDR2 is ANQGSEA in the germline V gene. The V gene end was trimmed by 4 bases and the J gene end by 15 bases; junction bases not matched to a gene: 8. Here the CDR3 reads CSVAASGGSWFF. The CDR3 DNA follows: TGCAGCGTTGCGGCTAGCGGGGGGTCTTGGTTCTTC.

The gene calls are TRBV10-3 and TRBJ2-1; no clear D. This CDR3 contains 13 residues. V was trimmed by 8 bases and J by 3 bases, leaving 11 bases between them. Germline V lookup: CDR1 ENHRY, CDR2 SYGVKD. The CDR3 reads CAIGVENYNEQFF. The CDR3, as DNA: TGTGCCATCGGGGTGGAAAACTACAATGAGCAGTTCTTC.

This clone has only one observation. The J gene is TRBJ2-2, the V gene TRBV10-1, with D hard to call. V lost 2 bases and J lost 4, with 14 bases in between. Germline CDR1 and CDR2: WNHNN and SYGVQD (reference sequence). This CDR3 is built from 16 residues. CDR3 DNA sequence: TGCGCCAGCAGTGAGCCCCAGGTCAGTCCCACCGGGGAGCTGTTTTTT. Amino acids: CASSEPQVSPTGELFF.

This clone showed up just a few times. This sequence joins TRBV4-1 and TRBJ2-7; no definite D call. The V and J ends lost 0 bases and 0 bases respectively, with 9 bases between them. In germline, CDR1 is MGHRA, CDR2 YSYEKL. CDR3 length equals 15 residues. The CDR3 is CASSQDNTASYEQYF. The CDR3 bases are TGCGCCAGCAGCCAAGACAATACAGCCTCCTACGAGCAGTACTTC.

The chain has TRBV2 and TRBJ2-2; D is uncertain. Germline lookup yields CDR1 SNHLY and CDR2 FYNNEI. CDR3 length equals 18 residues. Trimming cost V 7 bases and J 2 bases, with 23 bases left between them. The CDR3, as DNA: TGTGCCAGCACCCAAATTTTGGGCAGTCCGATAAACACCGGGGAGCTGTTTTTT. Translated, it gives CASTQILGSPINTGELFF.

The chain uses TRBV6-1 and TRBJ2-4; maybe TRBD1 (5 bases). Trimming removed 10 bases at V and 0 bases at J, with 10 bases between. The CDR3 has 13 amino acids. Germline CDR1 is MNHNS and CDR2 is SASEGT. CDR3 coding DNA: TGTGCCATCGGACATCTAGCCAAAAACATTCAGTACTTC. Its protein product is CAIGHLAKNIQYF.